This TCR beta chain came from a study of blood T cell repertoires in COVID-19. About the research overall: Donors in the United States, Italy and Spain gave samples during acute or convalescent COVID-19. The analysed material was cDNA or gDNA that came from T cells, B-cell-depleted T cells, or PBMCs.

The authors' processing: Scientists estimated how many nucleated cells there were by amplifying reference gene primers. TCRdb keeps only in-frame clones here, not all; method: immunoSEQ multiplex PCR. The D gene and trimming were derived from the DNA, and the V and J assignments and clone size from that table. This table has about 250,000 clones, roughly 88% appearing once. In Seattle, patients joined the study during active infection and were tracked longitudinally. This CDR3 is 12 amino acids long. The V end lost 4 bases, the J end lost 9 bases, and 13 bases lay between the germline ends. The germline V gene encodes CDR1 SQVTM and CDR2 ANQGSEA. This clone was recorded a few times.

Sequencing input: peripheral blood. The chain is built from TRBV29-1 and TRBJ2-1; perhaps TRBD2 as D (7 bases). This clonotype was sampled from a woman aged 30 to 39 with COVID-19, enrolled during active disease. As DNA, the CDR3 is TGCAGCGTTGGTAGGGGGGGTTTTGAGCAGTTCTTC. Translating gives CSVGRGGFEQFF.